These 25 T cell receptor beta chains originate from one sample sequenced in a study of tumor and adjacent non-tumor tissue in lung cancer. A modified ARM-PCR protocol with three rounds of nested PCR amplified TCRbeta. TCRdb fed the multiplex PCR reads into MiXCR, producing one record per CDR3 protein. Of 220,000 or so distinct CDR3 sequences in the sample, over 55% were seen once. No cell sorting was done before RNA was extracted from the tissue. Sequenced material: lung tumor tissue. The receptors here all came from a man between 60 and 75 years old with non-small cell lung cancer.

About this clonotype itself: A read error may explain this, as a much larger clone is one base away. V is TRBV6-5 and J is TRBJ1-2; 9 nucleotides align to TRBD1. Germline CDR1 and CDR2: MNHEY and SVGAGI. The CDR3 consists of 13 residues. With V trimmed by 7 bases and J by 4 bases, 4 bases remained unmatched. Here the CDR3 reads CASIPDRGYGYTF. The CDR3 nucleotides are TGTGCCAGCATTCCGGACAGGGGCTATGGCTACACCTTC.

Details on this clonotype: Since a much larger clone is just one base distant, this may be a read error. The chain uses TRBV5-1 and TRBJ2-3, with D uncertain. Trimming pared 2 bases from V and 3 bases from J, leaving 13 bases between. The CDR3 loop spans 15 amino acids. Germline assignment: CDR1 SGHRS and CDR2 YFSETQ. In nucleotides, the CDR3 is TGCGCCAGCAGCTTCGGGTCTTATGTAACAGATACGCAGTATTTT. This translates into CASSFGSYVTDTQYF.

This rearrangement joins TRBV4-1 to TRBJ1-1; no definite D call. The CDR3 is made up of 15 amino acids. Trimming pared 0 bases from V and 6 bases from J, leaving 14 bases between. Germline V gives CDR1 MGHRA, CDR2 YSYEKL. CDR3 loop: CASSQDIFRRAEAFF. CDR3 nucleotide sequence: TGCGCCAGCAGCCAAGATATATTTCGTCGGGCTGAAGCTTTCTTT.

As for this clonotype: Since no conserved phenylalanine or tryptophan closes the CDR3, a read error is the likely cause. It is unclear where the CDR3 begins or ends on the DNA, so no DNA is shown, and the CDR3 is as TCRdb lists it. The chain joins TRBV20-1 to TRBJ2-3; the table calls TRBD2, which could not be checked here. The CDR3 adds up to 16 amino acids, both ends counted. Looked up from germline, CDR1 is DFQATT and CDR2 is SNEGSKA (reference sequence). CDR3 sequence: CSALAWTLRGRETQYL.

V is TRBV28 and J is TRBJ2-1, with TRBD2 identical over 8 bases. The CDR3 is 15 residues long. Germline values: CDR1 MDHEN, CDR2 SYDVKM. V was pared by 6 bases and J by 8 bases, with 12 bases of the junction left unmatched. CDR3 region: CASRSGSQGSDEQFF. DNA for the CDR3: TGTGCCAGCAGGAGCGGGAGCCAGGGGAGCGATGAGCAGTTCTTC. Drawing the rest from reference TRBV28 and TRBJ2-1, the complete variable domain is DVKVTQSSRYLVKRTGEKVFLECVQDMDHENMFWYRQDPGLGLRLIYFSYDVKMKEKGDIPEGYSVSREKKERFSLILESASTNQTSMYLCASRSGSQGSDEQFFGPGTRLTVL.

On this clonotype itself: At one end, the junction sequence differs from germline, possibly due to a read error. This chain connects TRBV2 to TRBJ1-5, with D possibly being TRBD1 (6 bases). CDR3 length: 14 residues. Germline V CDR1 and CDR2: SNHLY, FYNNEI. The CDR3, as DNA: TGTGCCAGCAGTGAGGGGGGCGGCAATCAGCCCCAGCGTTTT. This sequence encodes CASSEGGGNQPQRF.

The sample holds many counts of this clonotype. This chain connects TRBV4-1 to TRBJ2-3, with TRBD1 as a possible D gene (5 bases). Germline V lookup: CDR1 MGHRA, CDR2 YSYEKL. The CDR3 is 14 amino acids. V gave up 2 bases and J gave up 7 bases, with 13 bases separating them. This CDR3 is CASSQTGAGHTQYF. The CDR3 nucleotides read TGCGCCAGCAGCCAAACAGGCGCTGGACATACGCAGTATTTT.

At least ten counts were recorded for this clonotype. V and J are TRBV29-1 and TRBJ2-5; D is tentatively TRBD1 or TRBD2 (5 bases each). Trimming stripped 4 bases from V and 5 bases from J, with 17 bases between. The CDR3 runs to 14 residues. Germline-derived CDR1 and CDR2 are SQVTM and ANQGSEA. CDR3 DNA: TGCAGCGTTGTCGAGGGGCCGGGTCGGGAGACCCAGTACTTC. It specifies CSVVEGPGRETQYF.

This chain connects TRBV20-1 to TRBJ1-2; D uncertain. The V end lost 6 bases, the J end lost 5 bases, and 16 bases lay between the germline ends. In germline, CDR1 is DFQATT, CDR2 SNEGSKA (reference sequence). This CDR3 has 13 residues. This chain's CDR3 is CSAGAGTIYGYTF. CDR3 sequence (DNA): TGCAGTGCCGGAGCAGGAACAATTTATGGCTACACCTTC.

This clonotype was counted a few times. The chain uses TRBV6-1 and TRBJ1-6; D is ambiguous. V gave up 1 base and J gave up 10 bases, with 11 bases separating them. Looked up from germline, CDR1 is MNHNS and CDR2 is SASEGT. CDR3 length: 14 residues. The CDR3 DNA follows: TGTGCCAGCAGTGAAGGCCCAAGGTACTCACCCCTCCACTTT. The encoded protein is CASSEGPRYSPLHF.

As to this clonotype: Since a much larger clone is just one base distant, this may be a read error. The DNA for the CDR3 is TGTGCCAGCAATTACTCGAGGATTTCTCCCTATGGCTACACCTTC. Its translation is CASNYSRISPYGYTF. V gene TRBV6-5 combines with J gene TRBJ1-2, with D unresolved. Per the germline V gene, CDR1 is MNHEY and CDR2 is SVGAGI. The CDR3 is 15 amino acids.

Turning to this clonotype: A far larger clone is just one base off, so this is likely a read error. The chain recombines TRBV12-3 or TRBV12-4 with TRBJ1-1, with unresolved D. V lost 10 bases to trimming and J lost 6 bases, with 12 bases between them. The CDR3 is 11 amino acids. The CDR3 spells CATSLGPEAFF. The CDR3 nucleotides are TGTGCCACCAGCTTAGGCCCTGAAGCTTTCTTT.

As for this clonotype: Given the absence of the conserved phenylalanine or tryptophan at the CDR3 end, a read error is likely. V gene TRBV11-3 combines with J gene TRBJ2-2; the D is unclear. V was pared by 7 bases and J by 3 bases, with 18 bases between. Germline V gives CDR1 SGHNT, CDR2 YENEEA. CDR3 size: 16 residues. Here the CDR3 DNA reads TGTGCCAGCAACCCCCGATATTTTTACGACACCGGGGAGCTGTTTTAT. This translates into CASNPRYFYDTGELFY.

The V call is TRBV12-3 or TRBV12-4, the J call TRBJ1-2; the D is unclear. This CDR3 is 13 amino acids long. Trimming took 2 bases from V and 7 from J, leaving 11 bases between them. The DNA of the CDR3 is TGTGCCAGCAGTTTAAGGCAGACCAGTGGCTACACCTTC. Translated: CASSLRQTSGYTF.

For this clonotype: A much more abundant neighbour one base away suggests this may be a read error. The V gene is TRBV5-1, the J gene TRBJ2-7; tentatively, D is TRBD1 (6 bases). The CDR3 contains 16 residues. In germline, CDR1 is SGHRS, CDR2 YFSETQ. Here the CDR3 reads CASSLSLGGQTYEKYF. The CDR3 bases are TGCGCCAGCAGTCTTTCCCTAGGGGGTCAAACCTACGAGAAGTACTTC.

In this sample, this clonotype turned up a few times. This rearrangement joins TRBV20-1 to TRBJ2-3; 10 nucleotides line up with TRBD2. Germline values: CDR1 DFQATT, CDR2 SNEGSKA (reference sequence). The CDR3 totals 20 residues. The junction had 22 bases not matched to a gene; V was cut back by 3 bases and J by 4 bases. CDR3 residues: CSASIPPGSGGAGGADTQYF. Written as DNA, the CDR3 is TGCAGTGCTAGTATACCCCCTGGGAGCGGGGGGGCTGGAGGTGCAGATACGCAGTATTTT.

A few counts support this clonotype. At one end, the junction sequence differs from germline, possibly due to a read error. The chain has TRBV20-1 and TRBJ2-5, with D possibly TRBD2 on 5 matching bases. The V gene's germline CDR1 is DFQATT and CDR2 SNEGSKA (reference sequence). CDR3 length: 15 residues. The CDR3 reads CSTRGPAVGGETQYF. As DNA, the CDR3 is TGCAGTACTAGAGGGCCGGCGGTAGGAGGAGAGACCCAGTACTTC.

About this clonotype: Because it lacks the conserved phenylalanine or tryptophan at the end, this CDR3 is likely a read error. CDR3 bases: TGCAGTGCTAGGGAGGGGGTCATGAACACTGAAGCTTTCTCT. Protein product: CSAREGVMNTEAFS. The chain links TRBV20-1 to TRBJ1-1; perhaps TRBD1 as D (6 bases). V was trimmed by 3 bases and J by 0 bases, leaving 11 bases between them. Germline V gene sequence: CDR1 DFQATT, CDR2 SNEGSKA (reference sequence). The CDR3 consists of 14 residues.

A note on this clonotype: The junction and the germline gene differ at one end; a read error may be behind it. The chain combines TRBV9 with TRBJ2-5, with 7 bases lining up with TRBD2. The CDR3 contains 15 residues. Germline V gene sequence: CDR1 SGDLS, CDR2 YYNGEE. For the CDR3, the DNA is TGTGCTAGCAGCGTGGAGCGGGGAACCCAAGAGACCCAGTACTTC. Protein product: CASSVERGTQETQYF.

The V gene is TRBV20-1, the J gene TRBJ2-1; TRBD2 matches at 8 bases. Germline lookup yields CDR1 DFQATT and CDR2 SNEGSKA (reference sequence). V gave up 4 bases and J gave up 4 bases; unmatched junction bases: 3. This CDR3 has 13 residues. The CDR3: CSAIAGWYNEQFF. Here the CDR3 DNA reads TGCAGTGCTATAGCGGGATGGTACAATGAGCAGTTCTTC.

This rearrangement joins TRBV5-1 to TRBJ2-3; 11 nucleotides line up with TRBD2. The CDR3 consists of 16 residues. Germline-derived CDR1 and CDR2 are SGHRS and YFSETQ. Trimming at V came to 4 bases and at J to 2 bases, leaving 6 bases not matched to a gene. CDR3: CASSIGTSGNTDTQYF. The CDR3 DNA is TGCGCCAGCAGCATCGGGACTAGCGGAAACACAGATACGCAGTATTTT.

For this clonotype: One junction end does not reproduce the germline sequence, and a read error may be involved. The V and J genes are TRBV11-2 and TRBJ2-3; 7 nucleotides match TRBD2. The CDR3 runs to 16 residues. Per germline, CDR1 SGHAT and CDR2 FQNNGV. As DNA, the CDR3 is TGTGCCAGCAGGGGAGGGGCGGTGCTCAACACAGATATGCAGTATTTT. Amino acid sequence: CASRGGAVLNTDMQYF.

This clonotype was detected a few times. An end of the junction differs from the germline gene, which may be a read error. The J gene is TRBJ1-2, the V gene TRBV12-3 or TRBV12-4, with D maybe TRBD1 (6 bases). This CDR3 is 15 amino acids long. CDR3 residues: CASILGGRVVNGYTF. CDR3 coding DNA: TGTGCCAGCATTTTAGGGGGGAGGGTCGTAAACGGCTACACCTTC.

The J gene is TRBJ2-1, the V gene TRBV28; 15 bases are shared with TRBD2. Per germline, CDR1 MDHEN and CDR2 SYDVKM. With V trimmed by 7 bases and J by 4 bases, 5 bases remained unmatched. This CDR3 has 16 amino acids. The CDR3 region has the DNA TGTGCCAGCAATCCGGGACTAGCGGGGGGATACAATGAGCAGTTCTTC. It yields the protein CASNPGLAGGYNEQFF.

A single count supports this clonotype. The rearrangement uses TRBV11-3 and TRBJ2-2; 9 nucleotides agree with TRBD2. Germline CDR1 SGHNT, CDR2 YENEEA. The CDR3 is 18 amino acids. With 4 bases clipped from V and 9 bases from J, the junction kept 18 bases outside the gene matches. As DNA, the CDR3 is TGTGCCAGCAGCTACCGGGGAGCGGGAGGATACAGAGTCTGGGAGCTGTTTTTT. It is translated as CASSYRGAGGYRVWELFF. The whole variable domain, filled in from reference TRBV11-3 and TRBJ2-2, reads EAGVVQSPRYKIIEKKQPVAFWCNPISGHNTLYWYLQNLGQGPELLIRYENEEAVDDSQLPKDRFSAERLKGVDSTLKIQPAELGDSAVYLCASSYRGAGGYRVWELFFGEGSRLTVL.